This TCR beta chain was recovered during a study of blood T cell repertoires in COVID-19. Across the study: Specimens from acute and convalescent COVID-19 originated in the United States, Italy and Spain.

Seattle-derived patients entered the study during active infection and were followed longitudinally. Clones were sequenced by immunoSEQ multiplex PCR, and TCRdb holds only the in-frame ones, with some missing. The sample shows 80,000 to 100,000 clones, about 90% of them seen only once. This CDR3 has 11 amino acids. V trimming: 7 bases; J trimming: 3 bases; junction bases outside the gene matches: 2. The germline V gene encodes CDR1 SQVTM and CDR2 ANQGSEA. This clonotype originated in a human donor with COVID-19, enrolled during active disease. The donor label of this sample is uncertain. The chain recombines TRBV29-1 with TRBJ1-2; 7 positions agree with TRBD1. The sequenced sample consisted of peripheral blood. CDR3 in DNA: TGCAGCGCCAGGGGGGACTATGGCTACACCTTC. Protein: CSARGDYGYTF.